Listed here is a single T cell receptor (beta chain). These data are taken from a study of T cell changes during pregnancy in multiple sclerosis. The CDR3 has 16 residues. CDR1 is MGHDK, CDR2 SYGVNS, per germline. Trimming removed 2 bases from V and 6 bases from J, with 16 bases in between. The protocol was immunoSEQ multiplex PCR, while the TCRdb copy is restricted to in-frame clones and leaves out a portion. The sample carries roughly 50,000 clones, roughly 92% recorded once. The origin of this receptor is a female donor with multiple sclerosis, enrolled in a pregnancy study. The sequencing used CD4+ T cells from peripheral blood mononuclear cells, collected in the third trimester of pregnancy. This chain uses TRBV25-1 with TRBJ1-4; unclear D gene. For the CDR3, the DNA is TGTGCCAGCAGTGAACACCGGCTTGGCGAGGATGAAAAACTGTTTTTT. Translated, it gives CASSEHRLGEDEKLFF.